This paragraph covers one TCR beta chain sequence. Trimming removed 2 bases from V and 2 bases from J, with 7 bases in between. The CDR3 is made up of 15 amino acids. CDR1 SGHTA and CDR2 FQGNSA come from the germline V gene. As to treatment: over 15 received Ad26.COV2.S at low or high dose, single or two shots; about 5 received placebo; per-sample allocation not given. Material that was analyzed had been drawn on day 63 after the first vaccine or placebo injection. The record originates from a study of Ad26.COV2.S vaccination and SARS-CoV-2 variants. Generated by immunoSEQ multiplex PCR, the TCRdb table keeps only in-frame clones and is missing some. The table shows about 680,000 clones, with 89% occurring only once.

This clonotype was obtained from a person between 18 and 59 years old who received the Ad26.COV2.S COVID-19 vaccine or a placebo. This material consisted of peripheral blood, taken in a trial of Ad26.COV2.S vaccine versus placebo. The V and J genes are TRBV7-2 and TRBJ2-6, with D unresolved. The CDR3 protein is CASSLLGTGANVLTF. In DNA form, the CDR3 reads TGTGCCAGCAGCTTATTAGGAACTGGGGCCAACGTCCTGACTTTC. Full variable domain (remainder filled in from reference TRBV7-2 and TRBJ2-6): GAGVSQSPSNKVTEKGKDVELRCDPISGHTALYWYRQSLGQGLEFLIYFQGNSAPDKSGLPSDRFSAERTGGSVSTLTIQRTQQEDSAVYLCASSLLGTGANVLTFGAGSRLTVL.